This T cell receptor beta chain was profiled in a study of blood T cell repertoires in COVID-19. Study-wide context: From the United States, Italy and Spain came samples of acute and convalescent COVID-19.

Original data processing: Amplification of reference gene primers was used by the study to estimate nucleated cell counts. The data were produced by immunoSEQ multiplex PCR, yet TCRdb's version contains in-frame clones alone and is incomplete. The V and J calls and clone size are taken from that table; D and trimming were inferred from the DNA. The sample consists of more than 140,000 clones, around 84% of them appearing once. Trimming pared 8 bases from V and 0 bases from J, leaving 14 bases between. Germline CDR1 LNHDA, CDR2 SQIVND (reference sequence). The CDR3 totals 15 residues. V gene TRBV19 combines with J gene TRBJ1-5, with no clear D. Sequenced sample: peripheral blood. The clonotype originates from a woman aged 45-59 years in a cohort sampled during active or convalescent COVID-19. The CDR3 spells CASAGNLFSNQPQHF. For the CDR3, the DNA is TGTGCCAGTGCCGGGAACCTCTTTAGCAATCAGCCCCAGCATTTT.